This T cell receptor (beta chain) was profiled in a study of OX40 agonist ivuxolimab in advanced cancers. About the study: Partial responses occurred in three patients (one hepatocellular carcinoma, two cutaneous melanoma).

There are 15 residues in the CDR3. With V trimmed by 8 bases and J by 6 bases, 8 bases remained unmatched. Germline V gene data show CDR1 as SGDLS and CDR2 as YYNGEE. The protocol was immunoSEQ multiplex PCR, while the TCRdb copy is restricted to in-frame clones and leaves out a portion. This sample has tens of thousands of clones; roughly nine tenths occur once, and the top ten carry roughly 8.7%. The source was CD4+ or CD8+ T cells sorted from blood, collected in a trial of the OX40 agonist ivuxolimab. The receptor comes from an adult with an advanced solid tumor such as melanoma, head and neck, liver or kidney cancer. This sequence joins TRBV9 and TRBJ2-2; 12 bases match TRBD2. This chain's CDR3 is CASSLTSGSPGELFF. The CDR3 coding sequence is TGTGCCAGTAGCTTGACTAGCGGGAGTCCCGGGGAGCTGTTTTTT.